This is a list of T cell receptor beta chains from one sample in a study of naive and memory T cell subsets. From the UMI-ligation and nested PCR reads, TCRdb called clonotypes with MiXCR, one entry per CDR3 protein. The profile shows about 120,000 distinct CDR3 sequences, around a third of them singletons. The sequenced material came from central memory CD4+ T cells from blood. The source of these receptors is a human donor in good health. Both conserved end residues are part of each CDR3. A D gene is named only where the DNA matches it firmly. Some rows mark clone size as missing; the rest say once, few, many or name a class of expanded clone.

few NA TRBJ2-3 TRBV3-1 TGTGCCAGCAGCCAAGGCTTGGCAGATACGCAGTATTTT CASSQGLADTQYF
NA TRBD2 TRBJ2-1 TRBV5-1 TGCGCCAGCAGTTCGTACGGGGGGACTAGCGGGAGGGCCTCCTACAATGAGCAGTTCTTC CASSSYGGTSGRASYNEQFF
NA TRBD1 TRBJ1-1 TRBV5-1 TGCGCCAGCAGCCGGACAGGGGGGTACATGAACACTGAAGCTTTCTTT CASSRTGGYMNTEAFF
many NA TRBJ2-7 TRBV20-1 TGCAGTGCTAGATTCGGGTCCTACGAGCAGTACTTC CSARFGSYEQYF
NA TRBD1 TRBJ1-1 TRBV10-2 TGCGCCAGCAGTGAAGGACAGGGCCGCTGGGGCACTGAAGCTTTCTTT CASSEGQGRWGTEAFF
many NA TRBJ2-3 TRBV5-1 TGCGCCAGCAGCCAGTCGACTGGAGAAGATACGCAGTATTTT CASSQSTGEDTQYF
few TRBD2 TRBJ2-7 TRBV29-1 TGCAGCGTTCCTGCTAGCGGGATCGCCTACGAGCAGTACTTC CSVPASGIAYEQYF
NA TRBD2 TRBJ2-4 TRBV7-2 TGTGCCAGCAGCTTAGCAGCGGGAGGAAACATTCAGTACTTC CASSLAAGGNIQYF
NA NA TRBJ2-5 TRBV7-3 TGTGCCAGCAGCCCCTCCGGGGCCCAAGAGACCCAGTACTTC CASSPSGAQETQYF
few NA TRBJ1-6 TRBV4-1 TGCGCCAGCAGTTCCGACAGGTCGTATTCACCCCTCCACTTT CASSSDRSYSPLHF
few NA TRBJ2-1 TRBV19 TGTGCCAGTAGTAGTCTTACGGGATTCTATGAGCAGTTCTTC CASSSLTGFYEQFF
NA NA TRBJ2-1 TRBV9 TGTGCCAGCAGCGTAGGAAGGGGTGGCGATGAGCAGTTCTTC CASSVGRGGDEQFF
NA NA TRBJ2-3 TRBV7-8 TGTGCCAGCAGCTTCCTATCCAGCGGGAGCACAGATACGCAGTATTTT CASSFLSSGSTDTQYF
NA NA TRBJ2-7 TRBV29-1 TGCAGCGTTGAACACGGGTCTGTTGGGTACTTC CSVEHGSVGYF
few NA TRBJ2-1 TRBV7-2 TGTGCCAGCAGCCAGGCAGGGCTAGCGCACAATGAGCAGTTCTTC CASSQAGLAHNEQFF
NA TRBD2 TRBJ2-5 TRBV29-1 TGCAGTGCGGGACTAGCGGACCAAGAGACCCAGTACTTC CSAGLADQETQYF
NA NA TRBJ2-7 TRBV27 TGTGCCAGCAGGTTCAGGCAGGGCGTCGGCGAGCAGTACTTC CASRFRQGVGEQYF
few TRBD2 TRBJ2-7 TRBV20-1 TGCAGTGCTAGAGAGCCTCTAGCGGGAGCCTACGAGCAGTACTTC CSAREPLAGAYEQYF
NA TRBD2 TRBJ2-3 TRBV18 TGTGCCAGCTCACCGGGACTAGCGGGAGGGGATACGCAGTATTTT CASSPGLAGGDTQYF
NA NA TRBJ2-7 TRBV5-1 TGCGCCAGCAGCCTGGGCACCGGGGACGTTGCCTACGAGCAGTACTTC CASSLGTGDVAYEQYF
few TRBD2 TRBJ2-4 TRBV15 TGTGCCACCAGCAGAGATACTAGCGTGAACATTCAGTACTTC CATSRDTSVNIQYF
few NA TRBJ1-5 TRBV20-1 TGCAGTGCTAGGGAAGGCCTTGGCAGGGGTCGCAATCAGCCCCAGCATTTT CSAREGLGRGRNQPQHF
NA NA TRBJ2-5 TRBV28 TGTGCCAGCAGTTTGACGGAACCCCAAGAGACCCAGTACTTC CASSLTEPQETQYF
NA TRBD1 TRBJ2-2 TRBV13 TGTGCCAGCAGCTTTGAGACAGGGGAGGAAGGGGAGCTGTTTTTT CASSFETGEEGELFF
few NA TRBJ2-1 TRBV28 TGTGCCAGCAGGTCTTCCCGGCGGCCTAACAATGAGCAGTTCTTC CASRSSRRPNNEQFF
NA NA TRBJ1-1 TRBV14 TGTGCCAGCAGCCAAAGGACCGGAAGGAACACTGAAGCTTTCTTT CASSQRTGRNTEAFF
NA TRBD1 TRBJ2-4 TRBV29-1 TGCAGCGTGGGTACGGGACAGACAAACATTCAGTACTTC CSVGTGQTNIQYF
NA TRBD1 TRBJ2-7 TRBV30 TGTGCCTGGAGTGTTGACAGGGTCCATCAGTACTTC CAWSVDRVHQYF